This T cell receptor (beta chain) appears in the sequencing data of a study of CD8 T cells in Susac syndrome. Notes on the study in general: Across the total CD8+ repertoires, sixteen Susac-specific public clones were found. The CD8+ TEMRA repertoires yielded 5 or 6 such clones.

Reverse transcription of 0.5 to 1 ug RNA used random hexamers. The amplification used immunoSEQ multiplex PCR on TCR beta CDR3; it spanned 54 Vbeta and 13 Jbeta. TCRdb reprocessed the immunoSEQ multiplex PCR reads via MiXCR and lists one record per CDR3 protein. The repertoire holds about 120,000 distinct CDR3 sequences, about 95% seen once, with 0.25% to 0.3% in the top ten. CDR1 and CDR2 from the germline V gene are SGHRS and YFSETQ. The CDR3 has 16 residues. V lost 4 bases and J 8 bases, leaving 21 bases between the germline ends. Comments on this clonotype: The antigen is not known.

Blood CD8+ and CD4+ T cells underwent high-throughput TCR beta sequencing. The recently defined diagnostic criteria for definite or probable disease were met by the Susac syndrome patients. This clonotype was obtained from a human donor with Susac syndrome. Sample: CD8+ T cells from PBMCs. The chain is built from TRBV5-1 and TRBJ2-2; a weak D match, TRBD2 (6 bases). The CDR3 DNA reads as TGCGCCAGCAGCCCCGAGGTTTCCCGGCGGGGTGGGGAGCTGTTTTTT. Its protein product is CASSPEVSRRGGELFF.